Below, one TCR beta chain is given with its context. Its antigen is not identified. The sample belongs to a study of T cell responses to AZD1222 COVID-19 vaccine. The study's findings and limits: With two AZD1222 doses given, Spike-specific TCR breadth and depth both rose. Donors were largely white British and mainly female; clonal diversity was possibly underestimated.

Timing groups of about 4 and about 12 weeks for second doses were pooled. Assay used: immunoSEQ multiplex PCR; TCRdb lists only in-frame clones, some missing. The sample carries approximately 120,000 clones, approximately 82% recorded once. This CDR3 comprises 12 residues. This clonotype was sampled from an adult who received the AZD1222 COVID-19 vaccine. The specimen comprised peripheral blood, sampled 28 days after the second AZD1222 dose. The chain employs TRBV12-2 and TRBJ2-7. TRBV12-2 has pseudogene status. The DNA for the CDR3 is TGTGCAAGTCGCCCCGGGGCCCCAGAGCAGTACTTC. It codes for CASRPGAPEQYF.